One sample yielded the 13 T cell receptor beta chains listed below, sequenced in a study of T cell responses to AZD1222 COVID-19 vaccine. This table comes from immunoSEQ multiplex PCR, and its TCRdb copy is limited to in-frame clones, with some not included. The sample lists about 180,000 clones, more than 75% occurring once. The input for sequencing was peripheral blood, taken 28 days after the second AZD1222 dose. These receptors all stem from an adult who received the AZD1222 COVID-19 vaccine.

V usage is TRBV7-9 and J usage is TRBJ2-4; TRBD1 matches at 8 bases. The CDR3 loop spans 15 amino acids. Germline trimming cut 6 bases from V and 0 bases from J; bases unmatched to any gene: 4. The germline CDR1 and CDR2 sequences are SEHNR and FQNEAQ (reference sequence). The CDR3 loop reads CASSFGTGAKNIQYF. DNA for the CDR3: TGTGCCAGCAGTTTTGGGACAGGAGCCAAAAACATTCAGTACTTC.

This chain connects TRBV27 to TRBJ2-1; D is perhaps TRBD2 (5 bases). The CDR3 has 15 amino acids. Germline V CDR1 and CDR2: MNHEY, SMNVEV (reference sequence). Deletions cut 5 bases from V and 3 bases from J, with 14 bases between. CDR3 DNA sequence: TGTGCCAGCAGTCCCACTAGGACGGGCTACAATGAGCAGTTCTTC. It translates to CASSPTRTGYNEQFF.

The chain has TRBV27 and TRBJ2-3; 9 nucleotides line up with TRBD2. V lost 6 bases to trimming and J lost 1 base; unmatched junction nucleotides: 5. CDR1 and CDR2 from the germline V gene are MNHEY and SMNVEV (reference sequence). The CDR3 length is 15 residues. The CDR3, as DNA: TGTGCCAGCAGGGTAGCGGGAGCGGGCACAGATACGCAGTATTTT. Amino acids: CASRVAGAGTDTQYF.

This sequence joins TRBV7-8 and TRBJ2-7, with 11 bases identical to TRBD1. Germline V lookup: CDR1 SGHVS, CDR2 FQNEAQ. The CDR3 extends over 15 amino acids. Germline trimming cut 2 bases from V and 3 bases from J; bases unmatched to any gene: 3. The CDR3 DNA reads as TGTGCCAGCAGCTTATTCGGGACAGGGGGCTACGAGCAGTACTTC. This encodes CASSLFGTGGYEQYF. Looking up the rest from reference TRBV7-8 and TRBJ2-7 gives the full variable domain: GAGVSQSPRYKVAKRGQDVALRCDPISGHVSLFWYQQALGQGPEFLTYFQNEAQLDKSGLPSDRFFAERPEGSVSTLKIQRTQQEDSAVYLCASSLFGTGGYEQYFGPGTRLTVT.

This chain joins TRBV20-1 and TRBJ1-4; 11 positions match TRBD1. V gave up 3 bases and J gave up 8 bases; unmatched junction bases: 8. Germline V gene sequence: CDR1 DFQATT, CDR2 SNEGSKA (reference sequence). This CDR3 contains 15 residues. CDR3 bases: TGCAGTGCTAGTCGCCGGGACAGGGGGAGCGAAAAACTGTTTTTT. Translating it yields CSASRRDRGSEKLFF.

The J gene is TRBJ2-7, the V gene TRBV6-5, with 8 positions matching TRBD2. V shed 5 bases, J shed 3 bases, and the junction held 9 bases outside the gene matches. Germline CDR1 and CDR2: MNHEY and SVGAGI. The CDR3 is 15 residues long. CDR3 residues: CASSPGTSGNYEQYF. DNA for the CDR3: TGTGCCAGCAGTCCCGGAACTAGCGGTAACTACGAGCAGTACTTC.

V gene TRBV2 combines with J gene TRBJ2-1; D is undetermined. The V gene lost 6 bases and the J gene lost 8 bases, with 14 bases spanning the gap. The CDR3 covers 13 residues. Germline V gene data show CDR1 as SNHLY and CDR2 as FYNNEI. The CDR3 DNA sequence: TGTGCCAGCAGCCAGGACCAAGTACATGAGCAGTTCTTC. Protein: CASSQDQVHEQFF.

The chain uses TRBV19 and TRBJ2-1, with a possible D match to TRBD2 (6 bases). CDR3 size: 18 residues. CDR1 LNHDA and CDR2 SQIVND come from the germline V gene (reference sequence). V was shortened by 3 bases and J by 7 bases, with 25 bases between the two germline ends. CDR3 region: CASSMGRAGWEFWNEQFF. CDR3 nucleotides: TGTGCCAGTAGTATGGGTCGCGCGGGATGGGAGTTTTGGAATGAGCAGTTCTTC.

The chain joins TRBV7-9 to TRBJ1-5, with a tentative D call TRBD1 (6 bases). Trimming took 1 base from V and 1 from J, leaving 8 bases between them. This CDR3 has 15 residues. Germline CDR1 and CDR2: SEHNR and FQNEAQ (reference sequence). Here the CDR3 reads CASSLGDRSNQPQHF. As DNA, the CDR3 is TGTGCCAGCAGCTTAGGTGACAGGAGCAATCAGCCCCAGCATTTT.

V is TRBV11-2 and J is TRBJ1-1; a weak D match, TRBD1 (5 bases). Germline CDR1 is SGHAT and CDR2 is FQNNGV. V lost 0 bases and J lost 2, with 10 bases in between. This CDR3 spans 15 amino acids. CDR3 region: CASSLDRQGNTEAFF. For the CDR3, the DNA is TGTGCCAGCAGCTTAGATCGGCAGGGCAACACTGAAGCTTTCTTT. The full variable domain, in which reference TRBV11-2 and TRBJ1-1 provide the parts outside the CDR3, is EAGVAQSPRYKIIEKRQSVAFWCNPISGHATLYWYQQILGQGPKLLIQFQNNGVVDDSQLPKDRFSAERLKGVDSTLKIQPAKLEDSAVYLCASSLDRQGNTEAFFGQGTRLTVV.

This clone was counted once. V and J are TRBV7-8 and TRBJ1-1; D is possibly TRBD1 (5 bases). Germline V gives CDR1 SGHVS, CDR2 FQNEAQ. The V and J ends lost 4 bases and 0 bases respectively, with 9 bases between them. This CDR3 is built from 14 residues. The CDR3 spells CASSYQQVNTEAFF. The CDR3 bases are TGTGCCAGCAGCTATCAACAGGTGAACACTGAAGCTTTCTTT.

About this clone: Other nucleotide sequences in the sample specify the same CDR3. This chain uses TRBV18 with TRBJ1-4; no firm D call. Deletions cut 0 bases from V and 0 bases from J, with 5 bases between. Germline-derived CDR1 and CDR2 are KGHSH and LQKENI. The CDR3 runs to 15 residues. Here the CDR3 reads CASSPPTATNEKLFF. The CDR3 nucleotides are TGTGCCAGCTCACCACCCACAGCAACTAATGAAAAACTGTTTTTT.

The CDR3 DNA is TGTGCCAGCAGCGTATCTGGGCAGGGTTATACTGAAGCTTTCTTT. Translation gives CASSVSGQGYTEAFF. This chain joins TRBV9 and TRBJ1-1, with a weak D call TRBD1 (5 bases). The CDR3 has 15 residues. Germline V gene lookup returns CDR1 SGDLS and CDR2 YYNGEE. Trimming cost V 1 base and J 5 bases, with 15 bases left between them.